These 17 T cell receptor beta chains originate from one sample sequenced in a study of early T cells in non-severe SARS-CoV-2 infection. MiXCR was run by TCRdb on the 5' RACE reads, yielding one entry per CDR3 protein. The table records 35,000 to 40,000 distinct CDR3 sequences, roughly 6% of them present only once. Sequenced input: whole blood. The source of these receptors is an adult who was a healthcare worker with PCR-confirmed SARS-CoV-2 infection or an uninfected control (not recorded which).

This clonotype was detected many times. J is TRBJ1-2 and V is TRBV20-1; D remains unclear. The germline CDR1 and CDR2 sequences are DFQATT and SNEGSKA (reference sequence). This CDR3 has 12 amino acids. V shed 1 base and J shed 4 bases, with 7 bases lying between them. The CDR3 bases are TGCAGTGCTAGAGTCAACACCTATGGCTACACCTTC. This codes for CSARVNTYGYTF.

This clonotype was observed a handful of times. The chain uses TRBV19 and TRBJ2-3; D call uncertain. There are 11 residues in the CDR3. Trimming pared 3 bases from V and 9 bases from J, leaving 7 bases between. CDR1 and CDR2 (germline): LNHDA, SQIVND (reference sequence). The CDR3 DNA reads as TGTGCCAGTAGTATTTCCGCGACGCAGTATTTT. This sequence encodes CASSISATQYF.

There are a few counts of this clonotype. This sequence joins TRBV7-2 and TRBJ2-1; D gene unclear. The CDR3 extends over 11 amino acids. Germline values: CDR1 SGHTA, CDR2 FQGNSA. V was clipped by 7 bases and J by 6 bases, with 7 bases between them. CDR3 nucleotide sequence: TGTGCCAGCACCGAAATCAATGAGCAGTTCTTC. Encoded protein: CASTEINEQFF.

Comment on this clonotype: A read error is possible here, since a much larger clone lies one base away. The J gene is TRBJ1-2, the V gene TRBV4-2, with TRBD1 identical over 8 bases. The CDR3 length is 15 residues. CDR1 LGHNA and CDR2 YNFKEQ come from the germline V gene. The junction had 12 bases not matched to a gene; V was cut back by 6 bases and J by 6 bases. The CDR3 sequence: CASSPGQGAWNGYTF. DNA for the CDR3: TGTGCCAGCAGTCCCGGACAGGGCGCATGGAATGGCTACACCTTC.

The rearrangement joins TRBV5-1 to TRBJ2-7, with a tentative D call TRBD2 (5 bases). The V gene's germline CDR1 is SGHRS and CDR2 YFSETQ. CDR3 size: 13 residues. V was cut by 4 bases and J by 0 bases, with 8 bases left in between. CDR3 protein: CASSEGVSYEQYF. CDR3 DNA sequence: TGCGCCAGCAGCGAGGGAGTCTCCTACGAGCAGTACTTC.

There are many counts of this clonotype. The rearrangement links TRBV7-8 to TRBJ1-1; D perhaps matches TRBD1 (6 bases). Germline-derived CDR1 and CDR2 are SGHVS and FQNEAQ. The CDR3 contains 14 residues. V was clipped by 4 bases and J by 0 bases, with 9 bases between them. CDR3 region: CASSSGQLNTEAFF. CDR3 in DNA: TGTGCCAGCAGCTCCGGACAGTTGAACACTGAAGCTTTCTTT.

At least ten counts were recorded for this clonotype. This chain connects TRBV7-2 to TRBJ1-1; D is ambiguous. Trimming left V 1 base short and J 0 bases short, with 9 bases between. CDR3 length: 15 amino acids. Germline V gene lookup returns CDR1 SGHTA and CDR2 FQGNSA. This chain's CDR3 is CASSLGSQMNTEAFF. CDR3 bases: TGTGCCAGCAGCTTAGGCTCCCAGATGAACACTGAAGCTTTCTTT.

This clonotype occurred many times. This sequence joins TRBV5-6 and TRBJ2-3, with D perhaps matching TRBD1 (8 bases). The V and J ends lost 3 bases and 6 bases respectively, with 17 bases between them. The CDR3 spans 15 residues. Germline V gene data show CDR1 as SGHDT and CDR2 as YYEEEE. CDR3 residues: CASSWGGQALDTQYF. Here the CDR3 DNA reads TGTGCCAGCAGCTGGGGGGGACAGGCTCTGGATACGCAGTATTTT.

This clonotype was found many times. The chain carries TRBV7-2 and TRBJ2-7; possibly TRBD2 for D (6 bases). Trimming stripped 2 bases from V and 3 bases from J, with 11 bases between. This CDR3 has 14 amino acids. Germline CDR1 and CDR2: SGHTA and FQGNSA. The CDR3 loop is CASSLKAGYYEQYF. The CDR3, as DNA: TGTGCCAGCAGCTTAAAGGCGGGATACTACGAGCAGTACTTC.

This clonotype showed up many times. The J gene is TRBJ1-2, the V gene TRBV6-6; 7 bases are a match to TRBD1. Germline-derived CDR1 and CDR2 are MNHNY and SVGAGI (reference sequence). This CDR3 is built from 14 residues. Losses at the gene ends were 5 bases for V and 6 bases for J; bases not matched to a gene: 9. CDR3 sequence: CASSERQGKNGYTF. CDR3 sequence (DNA): TGTGCCAGCAGTGAAAGACAGGGCAAGAATGGCTACACCTTC.

The sample holds many counts of this clonotype. The V and J genes are TRBV12-3 or TRBV12-4 and TRBJ2-7; 8 nucleotides align to TRBD1. The CDR3 has 14 residues. After removal of 6 bases from V and 4 bases from J, the junction contained 8 bases not matched to a gene. In DNA form, the CDR3 reads TGTGCCAGCAGCCCCGGACAGGGTGGTTACGAGCAGTACTTC. Its protein is CASSPGQGGYEQYF.

This clonotype has only a few counts. The V gene is TRBV7-8, the J gene TRBJ2-5; D not resolved. Germline V lookup: CDR1 SGHVS, CDR2 FQNEAQ. Between the trimmed V and J ends, which lost 5 bases and 9 bases, there was a span of 16 bases. The CDR3 loop spans 13 amino acids. In DNA, the CDR3 is TGTGCCAGCAGCCCAGTAATAGCTGGGGCCCAGTACTTC. As protein: CASSPVIAGAQYF.

This clonotype was observed at least ten times. V gene TRBV19 combines with J gene TRBJ1-5, with D unclear. Trimming took off 1 base at V and 2 bases at J, with 12 bases between the two ends. CDR3 length: 16 amino acids. Germline-derived CDR1 and CDR2 are LNHDA and SQIVND (reference sequence). The DNA of the CDR3 is TGTGCCAGTAGTATAGGGTGGGGATTGGGCAATCAGCCCCAGCATTTT. Translating it yields CASSIGWGLGNQPQHF. Complete variable domain (other parts from reference TRBV19 and TRBJ1-5): DGGITQSPKYLFRKEGQNVTLSCEQNLNHDAMYWYRQDPGQGLRLIYYSQIVNDFQKGDIAEGYSVSREKKESFPLTVTSAQKNPTAFYLCASSIGWGLGNQPQHFGDGTRLSIL.

This clonotype was picked up many times. The V gene is TRBV18, the J gene TRBJ1-1, with D unclear. Trimming shortened V by 6 bases and J by 1 base, and 12 bases separated the two germline ends. The CDR3 loop spans 14 amino acids. Looked up from germline, CDR1 is KGHSH and CDR2 is LQKENI. The CDR3 nucleotides are TGTGCCAGCTCCTCTATATCAGGGAACACTGAAGCTTTCTTT. As protein: CASSSISGNTEAFF.

V gene TRBV2 combines with J gene TRBJ2-3; TRBD1 aligns across 8 bases. The CDR3 is 15 amino acids. Germline loops: CDR1 SNHLY, CDR2 FYNNEI. V dropped 5 bases and J dropped 2; count of bases not matched to a gene: 6. CDR3 sequence reads: CASSPGQGHTDTQYF. CDR3 coding DNA: TGTGCCAGCAGTCCCGGACAGGGCCACACAGATACGCAGTATTTT.

This clonotype was counted only a few times. The V call is TRBV20-1, the J call TRBJ2-2, with 8 positions matching TRBD1. After removal of 0 bases from V and 0 bases from J, the junction contained 3 bases not matched to a gene. Germline V gene data show CDR1 as DFQATT and CDR2 as SNEGSKA (reference sequence). The CDR3 length is 16 residues. Here the CDR3 DNA reads TGCAGTGCTAGAGATAGGGACAGGACGAACACCGGGGAGCTGTTTTTT. Amino acids: CSARDRDRTNTGELFF.

This clonotype showed up just a few times. The rearrangement joins TRBV9 to TRBJ2-3; 11 bases align to TRBD2. Looked up from germline, CDR1 is SGDLS and CDR2 is YYNGEE. The CDR3 spans 19 residues. V shed 5 bases, J shed 1 base, and the junction held 15 bases outside the gene matches. Here the CDR3 DNA reads TGTGCCAGCAGGGGGAAGCTAGCGGGAGGAACAAGATGCACAGATACGCAGTATTTT. This sequence encodes CASRGKLAGGTRCTDTQYF.